The 11 T cell receptor beta chains reported below all come from one sample, sequenced in a study of blood T cell repertoires in COVID-19. Repertoires were generated with immunoSEQ multiplex PCR, while TCRdb's copy carries only in-frame clones and drops some. The sample consists of about 110,000 clones, 70% to 85% of them appearing once. The source material was peripheral blood. Source of these receptors: a woman over 75 with active or convalescent COVID-19.

The chain joins TRBV5-4 to TRBJ2-3; no reliable D call. This CDR3 spans 13 amino acids. CDR1 SGHNT and CDR2 YYREEE come from the germline V gene (reference sequence). The V and J ends lost 3 bases and 1 base respectively, with 6 bases between them. The CDR3 is CASSSSGTDTQYF. The CDR3 nucleotides read TGTGCCAGCAGCTCTAGTGGCACAGATACGCAGTATTTT.

This clone has only one observation. This chain links TRBV7-6 with TRBJ1-1; the D is unclear. Trimming removed 1 base at V and 1 base at J, with 10 bases between. From germline, CDR1 is SGHVS and CDR2 FNYEAQ. This CDR3 is built from 15 residues. The CDR3 region is CASSLVIAGNTEAFF. Written as DNA, the CDR3 is TGTGCCAGCAGCTTAGTGATTGCAGGGAACACTGAAGCTTTCTTT.

The V and J genes are TRBV12-3 or TRBV12-4 and TRBJ1-1; D is undetermined. The CDR3 spans 13 residues. Trimming took off 3 bases at V and 7 bases at J, with 12 bases between the two ends. As DNA, the CDR3 is TGTGCCAGCAGTTTGGAGGGTGGAAGTGAAGCTTTCTTT. Its protein product is CASSLEGGSEAFF.

This sequence joins TRBV7-8 and TRBJ1-2, with 7 bases identical to TRBD1. The CDR3 extends over 15 amino acids. Germline trimming cut 5 bases from V and 7 bases from J; bases unmatched to any gene: 13. Per the germline V gene, CDR1 is SGHVS and CDR2 is FQNEAQ. The CDR3 sequence is CASSTGQVPGGGYTF. Written as DNA, the CDR3 is TGTGCCAGCAGCACCGGACAGGTGCCAGGGGGTGGCTACACCTTC. The variable domain in full, with the rest retrieved from reference TRBV7-8 and TRBJ1-2, is GAGVSQSPRYKVAKRGQDVALRCDPISGHVSLFWYQQALGQGPEFLTYFQNEAQLDKSGLPSDRFFAERPEGSVSTLKIQRTQQEDSAVYLCASSTGQVPGGGYTFGSGTRLTVV.

The rearrangement uses TRBV7-2 and TRBJ2-2; D remains unclear. Germline V gene lookup returns CDR1 SGHTA and CDR2 FQGNSA. Trimming removed 5 bases at V and 1 base at J, with 14 bases between. The CDR3 is made up of 16 amino acids. CDR3 bases: TGTGCCAGCAGCCCCCCCTGGTTCGGGAACACCGGGGAGCTGTTTTTT. Translating gives CASSPPWFGNTGELFF.

There are a few counts of this clone. The V gene is TRBV5-4, the J gene TRBJ2-6; D not resolved. V was shortened by 3 bases and J by 0 bases, with 4 bases between the two germline ends. CDR1 and CDR2 (germline): SGHNT, YYREEE (reference sequence). The CDR3 sequence is 14 residues long. The DNA for the CDR3 is TGTGCCAGCAGCTCTTACTCTGGGGCCAACGTCCTGACTTTC. It encodes CASSSYSGANVLTF.

The chain couples TRBV5-1 to TRBJ2-2; maybe TRBD2 (6 bases). CDR3 length: 14 amino acids. Trimming cost V 1 base and J 6 bases, with 10 bases left between them. Germline loops: CDR1 SGHRS, CDR2 YFSETQ. CDR3 DNA sequence: TGCGCCAGCAGCTTGAGCGGGCGCTCCGGGGAGCTGTTTTTT. Encoded protein: CASSLSGRSGELFF.

V and J are TRBV6-1 and TRBJ1-3, with TRBD1 matching 8 bases. The CDR3 runs 17 residues. The trim removed 2 bases at V and 4 bases at J, leaving 10 bases unmatched. Germline V gene data show CDR1 as MNHNS and CDR2 as SASEGT. The CDR3 DNA follows: TGTGCCAGCAGTGAATGGACCCGGACAGGGTTGGGAAACACCATATATTTT. It encodes CASSEWTRTGLGNTIYF.

The rearrangement links TRBV4-2 to TRBJ2-5, with 8 bases identical to TRBD1. Germline lookup yields CDR1 LGHNA and CDR2 YNFKEQ. V trimming: 5 bases; J trimming: 1 base; junction bases outside the gene matches: 9. This CDR3 contains 16 residues. The CDR3: CASSRRGQAVQETQYF. The CDR3 DNA sequence: TGTGCCAGCAGCAGAAGGGGACAGGCAGTCCAAGAGACCCAGTACTTC.

The chain uses TRBV5-3 and TRBJ2-2; TRBD1 agrees at 8 bases. TRBV5-3 is reported as an ORF; its role is uncertain. The V gene end was trimmed by 3 bases and the J gene end by 4 bases; junction bases not matched to a gene: 11. The CDR3 loop spans 17 amino acids. CDR3 coding DNA: TGTGCCAGAAGCTCTTGGCCGGGACAGGCAGGCACCGGGGAGCTGTTTTTT. Translation: CARSSWPGQAGTGELFF.

This clone was detected only a few times. The genes are TRBV7-9 and TRBJ1-5; the D is unclear. Germline values: CDR1 SEHNR, CDR2 FQNEAQ (reference sequence). Trimming pared 1 base from V and 0 bases from J, leaving 7 bases between. The CDR3 is made up of 15 amino acids. In DNA form, the CDR3 reads TGTGCCAGCAGCTTAGGGAGTAATAGCAATCAGCCCCAGCATTTT. Its protein is CASSLGSNSNQPQHF.